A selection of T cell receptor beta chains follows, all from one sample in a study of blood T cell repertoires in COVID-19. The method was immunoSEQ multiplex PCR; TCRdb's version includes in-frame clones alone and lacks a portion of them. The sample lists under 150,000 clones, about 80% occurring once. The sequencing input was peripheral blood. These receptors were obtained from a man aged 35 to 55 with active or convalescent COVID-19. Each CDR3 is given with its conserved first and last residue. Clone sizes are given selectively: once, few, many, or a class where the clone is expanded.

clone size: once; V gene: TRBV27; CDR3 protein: CASSSEAKNIQYF
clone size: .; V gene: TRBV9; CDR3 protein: CASSPGLAGIYNEQFF
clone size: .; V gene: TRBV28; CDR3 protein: CASTTSPPGQGRDGYTF
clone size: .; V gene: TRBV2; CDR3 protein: CASLQGGSGNTIYF
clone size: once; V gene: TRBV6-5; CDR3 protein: CASSFGQANIQYF
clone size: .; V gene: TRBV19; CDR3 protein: CASSILANEKLFF
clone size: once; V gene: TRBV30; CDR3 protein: CAWSDRGRGHGYTF
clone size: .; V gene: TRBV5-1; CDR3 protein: CASRQGNYGYTF
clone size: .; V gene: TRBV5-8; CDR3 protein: CASPPWGEETQYF
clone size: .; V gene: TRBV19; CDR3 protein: CATAGQGVNTEAFF
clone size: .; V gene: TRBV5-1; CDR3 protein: CASSLASFVGKLTDTQYF
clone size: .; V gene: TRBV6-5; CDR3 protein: CASRPQRNEQFF
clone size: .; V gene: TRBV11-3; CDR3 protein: CASSLEGTSSSEQFF
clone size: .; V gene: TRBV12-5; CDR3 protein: CASGAGTGLETQYF
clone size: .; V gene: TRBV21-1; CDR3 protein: CASSKTSRGRDEDQPQHF
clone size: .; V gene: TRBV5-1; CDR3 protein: CASSDQGSGANVLTF
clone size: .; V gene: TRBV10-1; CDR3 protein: CASSVFAGERTEAFF
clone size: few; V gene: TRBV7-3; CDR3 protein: CASSSQGYEQFF
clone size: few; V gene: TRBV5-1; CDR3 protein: CASSPAGQGDTQYF
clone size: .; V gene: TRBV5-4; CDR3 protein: CASKSGEGYTF
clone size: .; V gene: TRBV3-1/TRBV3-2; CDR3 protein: CASSQGSGLQETQYF
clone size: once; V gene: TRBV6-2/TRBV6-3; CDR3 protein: CASSPGWGTAHTDTQYF
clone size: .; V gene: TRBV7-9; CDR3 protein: CASSARDRVPYEQYF
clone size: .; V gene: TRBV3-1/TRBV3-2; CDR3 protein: CASSQGVSGGNSPLHF
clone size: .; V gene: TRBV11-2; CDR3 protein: CASSPIRGASGGAPDTQYF
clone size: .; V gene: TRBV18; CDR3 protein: CASSPQGGVNTEAFF
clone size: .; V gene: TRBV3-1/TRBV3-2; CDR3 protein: CASSQALAGGTDTQYF
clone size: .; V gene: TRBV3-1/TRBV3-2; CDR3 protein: CASSLAGGSTDTQYF
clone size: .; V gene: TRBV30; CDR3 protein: CARNREGENTEAFF